A selection of T cell receptor beta chains follows, all from one sample in a study of T-cell reconstitution after alpha-beta-depleted transplantation in children. TCRdb re-analysed the PCR reads in MiXCR, keeping a single row per CDR3 protein. The top ten clones hold less than 15% of a sample with around 70,000 distinct CDR3 sequences, around 9.9% of them seen once. The sequences come from PBMCs, collected before TCRalphabeta/CD19-depleted stem cell transplant. The receptors stem from a boy younger than 18 with acute myeloid leukemia, due to receive a stem cell transplant. The CDR3 runs from the conserved cysteine through the conserved F or W. D genes are given only for firm matches. Size values are once, few and many counts, or a class for expanded clones, and some rows have none.

J: TRBJ1-1
size: many
D: .
V: TRBV20-1
CDR3: CSLESNTEAFF
DNA: TGCAGCTTGGAGTCGAACACTGAAGCTTTCTTT

J: TRBJ2-7
size: .
D: .
V: TRBV28
CDR3: CASRTVGFPSYEQYF
DNA: TGTGCCAGCAGGACAGTAGGGTTTCCCTCCTACGAGCAGTACTTC

J: TRBJ2-1
size: many
D: .
V: TRBV12-3/TRBV12-4
CDR3: CASSWDGKIGEQFF
DNA: TGTGCCAGCAGTTGGGACGGCAAAATCGGTGAGCAGTTCTTC

J: TRBJ1-5
size: .
D: TRBD1
V: TRBV5-5
CDR3: CASSPSGTGNQPQHF
DNA: TGTGCCAGCAGCCCCAGCGGGACAGGCAATCAGCCCCAGCATTTT

J: TRBJ1-6
size: many
D: TRBD1
V: TRBV20-1
CDR3: CSARRDSTNSPLHF
DNA: TGCAGTGCTAGACGGGACAGTACGAATTCACCCCTCCACTTT

J: TRBJ2-1
size: many
D: .
V: TRBV6-5
CDR3: CASSSGEWVYNEQFF
DNA: TGTGCCAGCAGTTCAGGGGAGTGGGTCTACAATGAGCAGTTCTTC

J: TRBJ2-5
size: many
D: TRBD2
V: TRBV7-8
CDR3: CASSLEGGGLAGGETQYF
DNA: TGTGCCAGCAGCCTAGAGGGGGGGGGACTAGCGGGAGGTGAGACCCAGTACTTC

J: TRBJ2-3
size: many
D: .
V: TRBV5-1
CDR3: CASSLWTDTQYF
DNA: TGCGCCAGCAGCTTGTGGACAGATACGCAGTATTTT

J: TRBJ2-3
size: .
D: TRBD2
V: TRBV9
CDR3: CASSVVASGSTDTQYF
DNA: TGTGCCAGCAGCGTAGTTGCTAGCGGCAGCACAGATACGCAGTATTTT

J: TRBJ1-2
size: few
D: .
V: TRBV27
CDR3: CASSFHRTVANYGYTF
DNA: TGTGCCAGCAGTTTCCACCGGACTGTAGCTAACTATGGCTACACCTTC

J: TRBJ2-1
size: many
D: .
V: TRBV3-1
CDR3: CASSQDSPARDNEQFF
DNA: TGTGCCAGCAGCCAAGATTCCCCAGCAAGGGACAATGAGCAGTTCTTC

J: TRBJ2-1
size: many
D: .
V: TRBV3-1
CDR3: CASSQGTAPNEQFF
DNA: TGTGCCAGCAGCCAAGGGACTGCTCCCAATGAGCAGTTCTTC

J: TRBJ2-6
size: many
D: TRBD1
V: TRBV5-1
CDR3: CASSWGSTGAGANVLTF
DNA: TGCGCCAGCAGCTGGGGTAGTACAGGGGCTGGGGCCAACGTCCTGACTTTC

J: TRBJ2-5
size: many
D: .
V: TRBV20-1
CDR3: CSASLGLSGRKTQYF
DNA: TGCAGTGCTAGCCTCGGCCTCTCGGGCAGGAAGACCCAGTACTTC

J: TRBJ1-6
size: many
D: .
V: TRBV7-8
CDR3: CASSLVARAPSNSPLHF
DNA: TGTGCCAGCAGCTTAGTGGCCAGAGCCCCCTCTAATTCACCCCTCCACTTT

J: TRBJ2-7
size: many
D: .
V: TRBV12-3/TRBV12-4
CDR3: CASSLAGSIYEQYF
DNA: TGTGCCAGCAGTTTAGCGGGATCCATCTACGAGCAGTACTTC

J: TRBJ1-1
size: many
D: .
V: TRBV25-1
CDR3: CASSEGVNTEAFF
DNA: TGTGCCAGCAGTGAAGGGGTGAACACTGAAGCTTTCTTT

J: TRBJ2-5
size: many
D: TRBD2
V: TRBV27
CDR3: CASSPIAGGETQYF
DNA: TGTGCCAGCAGTCCCATAGCGGGAGGGGAGACCCAGTACTTC

J: TRBJ1-4
size: many
D: .
V: TRBV20-1
CDR3: CSARAGTREKLFF
DNA: TGCAGTGCTAGGGCCGGCACGAGGGAAAAACTGTTTTTT

J: TRBJ1-5
size: many
D: .
V: TRBV18
CDR3: CASSGPNSNQPQHF
DNA: TGTGCCAGCTCAGGCCCGAATAGCAATCAGCCCCAGCATTTT

J: TRBJ2-5
size: many
D: .
V: TRBV6-2/TRBV6-3
CDR3: CASSSSRVIVGETQYF
DNA: TGTGCCAGCAGTTCGTCAAGGGTTATAGTCGGAGAGACCCAGTACTTC

J: TRBJ2-3
size: many
D: TRBD2
V: TRBV6-5
CDR3: CASSYSRTSGGFTDTQYF
DNA: TGTGCCAGCAGTTACTCCCGGACTAGCGGGGGCTTCACAGATACGCAGTATTTT

J: TRBJ1-1
size: .
D: .
V: TRBV6-5
CDR3: CASSRGGSGFTEAFF
DNA: TGTGCCAGCAGTAGAGGGGGGTCGGGGTTCACTGAAGCTTTCTTT

J: TRBJ1-2
size: many
D: .
V: TRBV12-3/TRBV12-4
CDR3: CASSLENYGYTF
DNA: TGTGCCAGCAGCCTAGAGAACTATGGCTACACCTTC

J: TRBJ2-7
size: many
D: .
V: TRBV7-6
CDR3: CASSRTENREQYF
DNA: TGTGCCAGCAGCCGGACTGAAAATCGCGAGCAGTACTTC

J: TRBJ2-2
size: many
D: .
V: TRBV29-1
CDR3: CSSRVFTGELFF
DNA: TGCAGCTCAAGGGTCTTCACCGGGGAGCTGTTTTTT

J: TRBJ1-2
size: many
D: .
V: TRBV27
CDR3: CASSLSTRRGYTF
DNA: TGTGCCAGCAGTTTAAGCACACGGCGAGGCTACACCTTC

J: TRBJ2-2
size: many
D: .
V: TRBV13
CDR3: CASSLRALLGQFANPRDTGELFF
DNA: TGTGCCAGCAGCCTTAGGGCCCTTCTAGGACAGTTTGCGAACCCCCGGGACACCGGGGAGCTGTTTTTT

J: TRBJ1-3
size: many
D: .
V: TRBV5-1
CDR3: CASSLMAGDLSGNTIYF
DNA: TGCGCCAGCAGCTTGATGGCAGGAGATCTCTCTGGAAACACCATATATTTT

J: TRBJ2-4
size: many
D: TRBD2
V: TRBV7-3
CDR3: CASSLTAGEFDIQYF
DNA: TGTGCCAGCAGCTTAACAGCGGGAGAGTTCGACATTCAGTACTTC

J: TRBJ1-4
size: many
D: .
V: TRBV27
CDR3: CASSREGHEKLFF
DNA: TGTGCCAGCAGTCGCGAGGGGCACGAAAAACTGTTTTTT

J: TRBJ1-2
size: .
D: .
V: TRBV19
CDR3: CASTLLPGAGGYTF
DNA: TGTGCCAGTACCCTCCTCCCAGGGGCAGGAGGCTACACCTTC

J: TRBJ2-1
size: many
D: TRBD2
V: TRBV3-1
CDR3: CASSPIAGGPDEQFF
DNA: TGTGCCAGCAGCCCCATAGCGGGAGGGCCCGATGAGCAGTTCTTC

J: TRBJ1-2
size: many
D: .
V: TRBV20-1
CDR3: CSARKGPDSLYGYTF
DNA: TGCAGTGCTAGAAAGGGTCCCGACAGCCTCTATGGCTACACCTTC

J: TRBJ2-1
size: many
D: .
V: TRBV3-1
CDR3: CASSQGPYNEQFF
DNA: TGTGCCAGCAGCCAAGGACCTTACAATGAGCAGTTCTTC

J: TRBJ2-1
size: many
D: .
V: TRBV7-6
CDR3: CASSLGVGGNNEQFF
DNA: TGTGCCAGCAGCTTAGGGGTGGGCGGGAACAATGAGCAGTTCTTC

J: TRBJ2-1
size: many
D: TRBD2
V: TRBV12-3/TRBV12-4
CDR3: CASSFMGGGEQFF
DNA: TGTGCCAGCAGCTTTATGGGGGGGGGTGAGCAGTTCTTC